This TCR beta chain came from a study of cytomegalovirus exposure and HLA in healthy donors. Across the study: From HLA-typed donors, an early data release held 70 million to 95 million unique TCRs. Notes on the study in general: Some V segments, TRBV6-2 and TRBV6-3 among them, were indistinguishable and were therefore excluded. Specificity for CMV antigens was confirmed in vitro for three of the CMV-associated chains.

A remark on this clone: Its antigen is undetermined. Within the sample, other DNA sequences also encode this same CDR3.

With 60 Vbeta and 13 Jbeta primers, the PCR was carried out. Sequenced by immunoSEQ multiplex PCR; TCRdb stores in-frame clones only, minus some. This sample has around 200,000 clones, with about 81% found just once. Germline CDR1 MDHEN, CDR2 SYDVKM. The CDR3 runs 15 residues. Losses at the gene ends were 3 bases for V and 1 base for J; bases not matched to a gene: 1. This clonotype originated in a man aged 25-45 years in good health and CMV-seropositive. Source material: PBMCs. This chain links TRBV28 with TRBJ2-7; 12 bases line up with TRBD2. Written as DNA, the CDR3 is TGTGCCAGCAGTTTGCTAGCGGGAGGGTCCTACGAGCAGTACTTC. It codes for CASSLLAGGSYEQYF.